This T cell receptor (beta chain) was profiled in a study of control samples from healthy donors and cancer patients. Repertoires were generated with immunoSEQ multiplex PCR, while TCRdb's copy carries only in-frame clones and drops some. The sample consists of about 130,000 clones, 90% to 95% of them appearing once. The J segment lost 4 bases and the V segment lost 5 bases, leaving 4 bases of the junction unmatched. The germline V gene has CDR1 SGHTA and CDR2 FQGNSA. CDR3 length equals 16 residues. This receptor was obtained from a man in his sixties with colorectal cancer. The J gene is TRBJ2-2, the V gene TRBV7-2, with 13 bases aligning to TRBD2. The sample taken for sequencing was PBMCs. The CDR3 DNA follows: TGTGCCAGCAGCCCGGGGACTAGCGGGGCCACCGGGGAGCTGTTTTTT. Translation: CASSPGTSGATGELFF.